The 22 T cell receptor beta chains in this list originate from one sample, sequenced in a study of blood T cell repertoires in COVID-19. TCRdb keeps only in-frame clones here, not all; method: immunoSEQ multiplex PCR. The sample lists around 54,000 clones, 90% seen once, with 7.5% to 9.5% in the top ten. Sequenced input: peripheral blood. These receptors were taken from a woman aged 40 to 49 with active COVID-19.

This clone was picked up a small number of times. The chain uses TRBV11-2 and TRBJ1-4; TRBD1 matches 9 bases. The J segment lost 7 bases and the V segment lost 1 base, leaving 1 base of the junction unmatched. Germline lookup yields CDR1 SGHAT and CDR2 FQNNGV. The CDR3 covers 14 residues. CDR3 in DNA: TGTGCCAGCAGCTTAGGGACAGGGGTTGAAAAACTGTTTTTT. It yields the protein CASSLGTGVEKLFF.

V gene TRBV27 combines with J gene TRBJ2-7; possible D gene TRBD2, 5 bases. V was trimmed by 3 bases and J by 2 bases, leaving 11 bases between them. The CDR3 contains 14 residues. Germline CDR1 reads MNHEY; CDR2 reads SMNVEV (reference sequence). CDR3 DNA: TGTGCCAGCAGTTTCGGACTTATACCCTACGAGCAGTACTTC. Translated, it gives CASSFGLIPYEQYF.

This chain links TRBV5-1 with TRBJ2-5, with a weak D call TRBD1 (6 bases). The germline V gene has CDR1 SGHRS and CDR2 YFSETQ. Trimming pared 0 bases from V and 3 bases from J, leaving 12 bases between. The CDR3 totals 15 residues. For the CDR3, the DNA is TGCGCCAGCAGCTTGGTTTCCCCAGGGGAAGAGACCCAGTACTTC. Its translation: CASSLVSPGEETQYF.

J is TRBJ2-1 and V is TRBV7-2; 8 bases fit TRBD2. This CDR3 contains 15 residues. Per germline, CDR1 SGHTA and CDR2 FQGNSA. V dropped 5 bases and J dropped 3; count of bases not matched to a gene: 6. CDR3 amino acids: CASSRTGTSYNEQFF. The CDR3 DNA is TGTGCCAGCAGCAGAACCGGGACTAGCTACAATGAGCAGTTCTTC.

In this sample, this clone turned up once. V and J are TRBV5-1 and TRBJ1-2; the D is unclear. This CDR3 is 13 amino acids long. The germline gives CDR1 SGHRS, CDR2 YFSETQ. V lost 0 bases to trimming and J lost 8 bases, with 11 bases between them. The CDR3 reads CASSLDRSRGYTF. In DNA form, the CDR3 reads TGCGCCAGCAGCTTGGATCGCTCCCGGGGCTACACCTTC.

In this sample, this clone turned up once. J is TRBJ1-1 and V is TRBV5-1; 7 positions match TRBD1. V shed 4 bases, J shed 1 base, and the junction held 4 bases outside the gene matches. Germline V lookup: CDR1 SGHRS, CDR2 YFSETQ. The CDR3 is 14 amino acids. The CDR3, as DNA: TGCGCCAGCAGCATACAGGGGCAGAACACTGAAGCTTTCTTT. It is translated as CASSIQGQNTEAFF.

The gene calls are TRBV27 and TRBJ2-5, with TRBD2 matching over 14 bases. J was trimmed by 1 base and V by 0 bases; bases with no gene match: 7. Germline CDR1 and CDR2: MNHEY and SMNVEV (reference sequence). The CDR3 extends over 19 amino acids. CDR3 DNA sequence: TGTGCCAGCAGTTTATCTAACCCGGGACTAGCGGGAGTCCAAGAGACCCAGTACTTC. This sequence encodes CASSLSNPGLAGVQETQYF.

J is TRBJ2-5 and V is TRBV3-1 (or the pseudogene TRBV3-2), with D uncertain. CDR1 and CDR2 from the germline V gene are LGHDT and YNNKEL (reference sequence). Trimming cost V 1 base and J 2 bases, with 8 bases left between them. The CDR3 has 14 amino acids. Written as DNA, the CDR3 is TGTGCCAGCAGCCAAGCCGACTTACAAGAGACCCAGTACTTC. This gives the protein CASSQADLQETQYF.

The chain uses TRBV6-2 or TRBV6-3 and TRBJ1-2, with 8 bases matching TRBD1. The CDR3 extends over 13 amino acids. V shed 5 bases and J 8 bases; nucleotides not matched to a gene: 7. From germline, CDR1 is MNHEY and CDR2 SVGEGT. The CDR3 loop is CASSNPTGEGYTF. The DNA for the CDR3 is TGTGCCAGCAGTAACCCGACAGGGGAAGGCTACACCTTC.

The chain combines TRBV9 with TRBJ1-1; tentatively, D is TRBD1 (5 bases). The V end was cut by 0 bases, the J end by 8 bases, with 14 bases between. Germline V gene data show CDR1 as SGDLS and CDR2 as YYNGEE. The length of the CDR3 is 14 residues. The CDR3 sequence: CASSVGGDGGEAFF. The CDR3 DNA follows: TGTGCCAGCAGCGTAGGGGGGGATGGTGGCGAAGCTTTCTTT.

The gene calls are TRBV10-3 and TRBJ1-5, with D tentatively TRBD1 (5 bases). Germline assignment: CDR1 ENHRY and CDR2 SYGVKD. The CDR3 consists of 15 residues. The V end lost 6 bases, the J end lost 5 bases, and 17 bases lay between the germline ends. CDR3 in DNA: TGTGCCATCAGCTCCCCGGGGAGGGGCGATCAGCCCCAGCATTTT. Translation gives CAISSPGRGDQPQHF.

The CDR3: CAWSLALQETQYF. The CDR3 DNA is TGTGCCTGGAGCCTTGCGCTCCAAGAGACCCAGTACTTC. The chain employs TRBV30 and TRBJ2-5; D not resolved. The CDR3 has 13 residues. V lost 3 bases, J lost 1 base, and 9 bases lay in between. Germline CDR1 reads GTSNPN; CDR2 reads SVGIG (reference sequence). Full variable domain (remainder filled in from reference TRBV30 and TRBJ2-5): SQTIHQWPATLVQPVGSPLSLECTVEGTSNPNLYWYRQAAGRGLQLLFYSVGIGQISSEVPQNLSASRPQDRQFILSSKKLLLSDSGFYLCAWSLALQETQYFGPGTRLLVL.

The gene calls are TRBV5-4 and TRBJ2-5; TRBD2 matches at 7 bases. This CDR3 region has 14 residues. The junction had 10 bases not matched to a gene; V was cut back by 5 bases and J by 6 bases. CDR1 is SGHNT and CDR2 is YYREEE in the germline V gene (reference sequence). The CDR3 coding sequence is TGTGCCAGCAGTACCGAGCGGGGATTCCAGACCCAGTACTTC. This sequence encodes CASSTERGFQTQYF.

The chain carries TRBV7-2 and TRBJ1-2, with D possibly matching TRBD1 (6 bases). Germline CDR1 reads SGHTA; CDR2 reads FQGNSA. The CDR3 consists of 15 residues. Trimming shortened V by 4 bases and J by 3 bases, and 15 bases separated the two germline ends. The CDR3 nucleotides read TGTGCCAGCAGCTCAAACGGGGGGCGGTACTATGGCTACACCTTC. Encoded protein: CASSSNGGRYYGYTF.

Comments on this clone: Other DNA sequences in the sample encode the same CDR3. The chain is built from TRBV5-4 and TRBJ1-6; maybe TRBD1 (5 bases). Germline lookup yields CDR1 SGHNT and CDR2 YYREEE (reference sequence). This CDR3 has 14 residues. V lost 0 bases to trimming and J lost 9 bases, with 10 bases between them. The CDR3 DNA follows: TGTGCCAGCAGCTTGGGGGGGGACCTTTCACCCCTCCACTTT. Its translation is CASSLGGDLSPLHF.

This clone was observed once. The J gene is TRBJ1-2, the V gene TRBV9; 7 bases fit TRBD1. The V gene end was trimmed by 0 bases and the J gene end by 4 bases; junction bases not matched to a gene: 3. The CDR3 is 14 residues long. Germline-derived CDR1 and CDR2 are SGDLS and YYNGEE. The CDR3 loop is CASSVGGDSYGYTF. In nucleotides, the CDR3 is TGTGCCAGCAGCGTAGGAGGGGACAGCTATGGCTACACCTTC.

The J gene is TRBJ2-7, the V gene TRBV6-5; no definite D call. CDR1 MNHEY and CDR2 SVGAGI come from the germline V gene. V was clipped by 6 bases and J by 3 bases, with 15 bases between them. This CDR3 has 14 residues. The CDR3: CASRQPGLLYEQYF. The CDR3, as DNA: TGTGCCAGCAGACAACCCGGGTTACTCTACGAGCAGTACTTC.

This sequence joins TRBV9 and TRBJ2-3, with 12 bases fitting TRBD2. Germline loops: CDR1 SGDLS, CDR2 YYNGEE. The junction had 15 bases not matched to a gene; V was cut back by 0 bases and J by 4 bases. This CDR3 comprises 20 residues. The CDR3 DNA is TGTGCCAGCAGCGTAGAGGCTAGCGGGGGGGCAGGGTGGAGGGCAGATACGCAGTATTTT. Protein sequence: CASSVEASGGAGWRADTQYF.

The rearrangement uses TRBV2 and TRBJ1-1; TRBD1 might be the D (6 bases). The CDR3 length is 13 residues. Germline-derived CDR1 and CDR2 are SNHLY and FYNNEI. Trimming took off 11 bases at V and 2 bases at J, with 15 bases between the two ends. The CDR3 reads CAGHRESNTEAFF. The CDR3 DNA reads as TGTGCCGGACACAGGGAGTCCAACACTGAAGCTTTCTTT. The full variable domain, its missing parts supplied by reference TRBV2 and TRBJ1-1, is EPEVTQTPSHQVTQMGQEVILRCVPISNHLYFYWYRQILGQKVEFLVSFYNNEISEKSEIFDDQFSVERPDGSNFTLKIRSTKLEDSAMYFCAGHRESNTEAFFGQGTRLTVV.

The genes are TRBV3-1 (or the pseudogene TRBV3-2) and TRBJ2-3, with TRBD1 matching 7 bases. The CDR3 has 15 residues. Germline trimming cut 4 bases from V and 1 base from J; bases unmatched to any gene: 5. Germline CDR1 and CDR2: LGHDT and YNNKEL (reference sequence). CDR3 residues: CASSLRTGGTDTQYF. The CDR3 region has the DNA TGTGCCAGCAGCCTGAGGACAGGAGGCACAGATACGCAGTATTTT.

The gene calls are TRBV2 and TRBJ2-1; TRBD2 matches at 11 bases. The germline V gene encodes CDR1 SNHLY and CDR2 FYNNEI. The CDR3 is 14 amino acids. V trimming: 2 bases; J trimming: 11 bases; junction bases outside the gene matches: 5. This CDR3 reads CASSENLAGGQQFF. The CDR3 nucleotides read TGTGCCAGCAGTGAAAATCTAGCGGGGGGTCAGCAGTTCTTC.

The rearrangement joins TRBV5-8 to TRBJ2-1, with 9 bases aligning to TRBD2. CDR1 is SGHTS and CDR2 is YDEGEE in the germline V gene. V shed 0 bases and J 7 bases; nucleotides not matched to a gene: 17. CDR3 size: 19 residues. In DNA, the CDR3 is TGTGCCAGCAGCTTGGTAGGCAGCGCCGGGACTAGCATGGAAAATGAGCAGTTCTTC. It encodes CASSLVGSAGTSMENEQFF.